The 22 T cell receptor beta chains presented below share a single source sample, sequenced in a study of T cell clonality in common variable immunodeficiency. Profiled with immunoSEQ multiplex PCR; TCRdb holds only in-frame clones, not every one. The sample gives about 45,000 clones, none seen only once, and the top ten clones hold 8.5% to 12%. Sequenced: peripheral blood mononuclear cells. These receptors were obtained from a person aged 18-70 years in good health.

There are many counts of this clone. The CDR3 extends 3 residues past the end of the read, so its final part is completed from the germline J gene. This sequence joins TRBV7-8 and TRBJ1-4; 8 bases match TRBD1. Germline lookup yields CDR1 SGHVS and CDR2 FQNEAQ. V lost 2 bases, J lost 7 bases, and 9 bases stayed unmatched. CDR3 length equals 16 residues. CDR3: CASSLRAGTGSEKLFF. CDR3 bases read: TGTGCCAGCAGCTTACGAGCCGGGACAGGTAGTGAAAAA.

This clone was seen many times. The CDR3 end falls 3 residues outside the read, so it is completed with the germline J gene. The rearrangement uses TRBV18 and TRBJ2-3, with a tentative D call TRBD1 (6 bases). The CDR3 sequence is 15 residues long. Trimming removed 3 bases from V and 0 bases from J, with 10 bases in between. The germline gives CDR1 KGHSH, CDR2 LQKENI. CDR3 bases read: TGTGCCAGCTCACCTGGACAGCTTAGCACAGATACG. Its protein is CASSPGQLSTDT. The complete CDR3 reads CASSPGQLSTDTQYF.

This clone was observed many times. The read terminates 3 residues ahead of where the CDR3 ends, so the germline J gene completes it. The rearrangement uses TRBV20-1 and TRBJ2-7; 12 bases align to TRBD2. Germline V CDR1 and CDR2: DFQATT, SNEGSKA (reference sequence). V gave up 4 bases and J gave up 4 bases; unmatched junction bases: 2. This CDR3 contains 13 residues. Here the CDR3 reads CSATSGGEYEQYF. The sequenced CDR3 bases are TGCAGTGCTACTAGCGGGGGGGAATACGAG.

In this sample, this clone turned up many times. Read data end 3 residues before the CDR3 end; the end is taken from the germline J gene. This chain links TRBV5-1 with TRBJ2-6, with D possibly TRBD1 on 6 matching bases. Looked up from germline, CDR1 is SGHRS and CDR2 is YFSETQ. The CDR3 runs 19 residues. V was clipped by 0 bases and J by 4 bases, with 20 bases between them. CDR3 bases read: TGCGCCAGCAGCTTGGCCTATGGCAGGGGAGCCTCCGGGGCCAACGTC. Protein sequence: CASSLAYGRGASGANV. The whole CDR3 is CASSLAYGRGASGANVLTF. The whole variable domain, filled in from reference TRBV5-1 and TRBJ2-6, reads KAGVTQTPRYLIKTRGQQVTLSCSPISGHRSVSWYQQTPGQGLQFLFEYFSETQRNKGNFPGRFSGRQFSNSRSEMNVSTLELGDSALYLCASSLAYGRGASGANVLTFGAGSRLTVL.

This clone was observed a handful of times. From the germline J gene comes the end of the CDR3, since the read stops 3 residues before it. The chain combines TRBV11-3 with TRBJ2-7, with 7 bases that match TRBD1. Per the germline V gene, CDR1 is SGHNT and CDR2 is YENEEA. CDR3 length: 14 residues. Losses at the gene ends were 4 bases for V and 0 bases for J; bases not matched to a gene: 3. This chain's CDR3 is CASSSRQGSYEQYF. CDR3 bases read: TGTGCCAGCAGCTCACGACAGGGCTCCTACGAG.

This clone was observed many times. The sequenced fragment ends 3 residues before the CDR3 boundary, so the rest is inferred from the germline J gene. The chain recombines TRBV7-8 with TRBJ1-2; TRBD1 aligns across 8 bases. The length of the CDR3 is 15 residues. Germline V CDR1 and CDR2: SGHVS, FQNEAQ. With V trimmed by 5 bases and J by 7 bases, 12 bases remained unmatched. The sequenced part of the CDR3 DNA is TGTGCCAGCAGCCCGGACCTTGGACAGGGCGGTGGC. It specifies CASSPDLGQGGG. From start to end, the CDR3 is CASSPDLGQGGGYTF.

This clone has only a few counts. Coverage ceases 3 residues before the CDR3 finishes, and the germline J gene fills in the end. This chain links TRBV7-9 with TRBJ2-4; no definite D call. This CDR3 comprises 14 residues. V shed 5 bases and J shed 7 bases, with 15 bases lying between them. Germline values: CDR1 SEHNR, CDR2 FQNEAQ (reference sequence). CDR3 DNA, as far as it was read: TGTGCCAGCAGCGCCGACACCCAACTTAACATT. This encodes CASSADTQLNI. The whole CDR3 is CASSADTQLNIQYF.

This clone has a count of ten or more. The read terminates 3 residues ahead of where the CDR3 ends, so the germline J gene completes it. This chain uses TRBV5-1 with TRBJ1-6; the match to TRBD1 covers 9 bases. The germline V gene encodes CDR1 SGHRS and CDR2 YFSETQ. The trim removed 5 bases at V and 7 bases at J, leaving 7 bases unmatched. The CDR3 sequence is 15 residues long. CDR3 DNA (partial): TGCGCCAGCAGATTACAGGGGGCCTTAAATTCACCC. This gives the protein CASRLQGALNSP. The whole CDR3 reads CASRLQGALNSPLHF.

This clone was recorded at least ten times. Read sequence stops 3 residues before the CDR3 end, and the germline J gene provides the missing end. The chain combines TRBV7-8 with TRBJ2-1; a possible D gene is TRBD1 (5 bases). CDR3 length equals 13 residues. The germline V gene encodes CDR1 SGHVS and CDR2 FQNEAQ. Trimming removed 5 bases at V and 6 bases at J, with 11 bases between. Incomplete CDR3 DNA: TGTGCCAGCAGCCCCAGGGCTTTCAATGAG. It specifies CASSPRAFNE. The whole CDR3 region reads CASSPRAFNEQFF.

This clone showed up many times. The read stops 3 residues short of the end of the CDR3; the missing end is completed from the germline J gene. The chain joins TRBV6-1 to TRBJ2-1, with 12 nucleotides matching TRBD2. V dropped 1 base and J dropped 6; count of bases not matched to a gene: 1. CDR1 is MNHNS, CDR2 SASEGT, per germline. This CDR3 has 15 residues. The chain's CDR3 is CASSEGLAGVNEQFF. The sequenced part of the CDR3 DNA is TGTGCCAGCAGTGAAGGACTAGCGGGAGTCAATGAG.

This clone was counted many times. The CDR3 sequence: CASSLVGLSGAFF. CDR3 bases read: TGTGCCAGCAGCTTGGTGGGGCTCAGCGGG. The V and J genes are TRBV5-8 and TRBJ1-1; maybe TRBD1 (5 bases). The sequence runs out 3 residues before the end of the CDR3; the remainder is reconstructed from the germline J gene. This CDR3 spans 13 amino acids. CDR1 SGHTS and CDR2 YDEGEE come from the germline V gene. Full variable domain (rest looked up from reference TRBV5-8 and TRBJ1-1): EAGVTQSPTHLIKTRGQQATLRCSPISGHTSVYWYQQALGLGLQFLLWYDEGEERNRGNFPPRFSGRQFPNYSSELNVNALELEDSALYLCASSLVGLSGAFFGQGTRLTVV.

This clone was detected many times. The CDR3 is cut off 3 residues early in the read; its end comes from the germline J gene. The chain couples TRBV20-1 to TRBJ2-3, with 15 bases lining up with TRBD2. The junction had 5 bases not matched to a gene; V was cut back by 6 bases and J by 4 bases. The CDR3 is 15 residues long. CDR1 and CDR2 (germline): DFQATT, SNEGSKA (reference sequence). CDR3 amino acids: CSARTSGGASDTQYF. The sequenced CDR3 bases are TGCAGTGCACGGACTAGCGGGGGGGCATCAGATACG.

This clone was observed at least ten times. The CDR3 is cut off 3 residues early in the read; its end comes from the germline J gene. The chain joins TRBV6-4 to TRBJ1-5; TRBD1 agrees at 8 bases. This CDR3 spans 14 amino acids. The V gene end was trimmed by 3 bases and the J gene end by 6 bases; junction bases not matched to a gene: 4. Germline CDR1 and CDR2: MRHNA and SNTAGT. This chain's CDR3 is CASSEGQGGQPQHF. CDR3 DNA (partial): TGTGCCAGCAGTGAAGGACAGGGTGGTCAGCCC.

The sample holds many counts of this clone. Sequencing ends 3 residues short of the CDR3 end; the germline J gene provides the rest. J is TRBJ1-1 and V is TRBV5-1; D uncertain. CDR3 size: 14 residues. The V and J ends lost 0 bases and 3 bases respectively, with 9 bases between them. The germline V gene has CDR1 SGHRS and CDR2 YFSETQ. The CDR3 DNA, read in part, is TGCGCCAGCAGCTTGGCTAGGCCTCACACTGAA. Translation gives CASSLARPHTE. The complete CDR3 sequence is CASSLARPHTEAFF.

This clone occurred many times. The read finishes 3 residues shy of the CDR3 end, and the germline J gene is used to complete it. The chain couples TRBV5-4 to TRBJ2-2; 7 positions match TRBD1. The J segment lost 2 bases and the V segment lost 1 base, leaving 5 bases of the junction unmatched. CDR3 length: 16 amino acids. Germline V CDR1 and CDR2: SGHNT, YYREEE (reference sequence). This chain's CDR3 is CASSLNRGVNTGELFF. Partial CDR3 DNA: TGTGCCAGCAGCTTGAACAGGGGCGTTAACACCGGGGAG. Combining the CDR3 with reference TRBV5-4 and TRBJ2-2 gives the whole variable domain ETGVTQSPTHLIKTRGQQVTLRCSSQSGHNTVSWYQQALGQGPQFIFQYYREEENGRGNFPPRFSGLQFPNYSSELNVNALELDDSALYLCASSLNRGVNTGELFFGEGSRLTVL.

This clone was observed many times. The read gets to within 3 residues of the CDR3 end, and the germline J gene fills in the rest. The chain couples TRBV7-6 to TRBJ2-5; D is uncertain. The CDR3 length is 16 residues. V was cut by 5 bases and J by 3 bases, with 19 bases left in between. CDR1 is SGHVS, CDR2 FNYEAQ, per germline. CDR3 DNA (partial): TGTGCCAGCAGCCCTACAAGTGCGCGGCCAGAAGAGACC. Its translation: CASSPTSARPEET. The complete CDR3 reads CASSPTSARPEETQYF.

This clone appeared many times. The CDR3 is cut off 3 residues early in the read; its end comes from the germline J gene. The chain combines TRBV20-1 with TRBJ1-2; D is undetermined. This CDR3 comprises 12 residues. CDR1 DFQATT and CDR2 SNEGSKA come from the germline V gene (reference sequence). Trimming shortened V by 6 bases and J by 5 bases, and 13 bases separated the two germline ends. CDR3 amino acids: CSAGPPLYGYTF. The sequenced CDR3 bases are TGCAGTGCGGGCCCACCCCTTTATGGC.

This clone was counted at least ten times. The read ends 3 residues early relative to the CDR3; the germline J gene fills the gap. The chain uses TRBV20-1 and TRBJ1-1; 7 bases match TRBD1. With V trimmed by 3 bases and J by 1 base, 5 bases remained unmatched. CDR1 DFQATT and CDR2 SNEGSKA come from the germline V gene (reference sequence). The length of the CDR3 is 14 residues. The CDR3 protein is CSARSHRGNTEAFF. Partial CDR3 DNA: TGCAGTGCTAGGAGCCACAGGGGGAACACTGAA.

This clone was counted at least ten times. CDR3 in amino acids: CASSPGLARLEQYF. The DNA read from the CDR3 is TGTGCCAGCAGCCCGGGACTAGCAAGACTCGAG. The chain is built from TRBV12-3 or TRBV12-4 and TRBJ2-7, with 9 bases lining up with TRBD2. The sequence runs out 3 residues before the end of the CDR3; the remainder is reconstructed from the germline J gene. The CDR3 runs to 14 residues. The ends lost 6 bases at V and 6 bases at J; junction bases unmatched: 9.

This clone was seen many times. The DNA ends 3 residues before the CDR3 does, and the rest of the CDR3 is filled in from the germline J gene. The chain is built from TRBV7-9 and TRBJ1-5; the D gene is possibly TRBD1 (5 bases). The V end lost 0 bases, the J end lost 7 bases, and 10 bases lay between the germline ends. The CDR3 is 14 amino acids. Germline V gene data show CDR1 as SEHNR and CDR2 as FQNEAQ (reference sequence). The CDR3 is CASSLAGGGQPQHF. CDR3 DNA (partial): TGTGCCAGCAGCTTAGCTGGGGGGGGACAGCCC.

This clone was detected many times. Partial CDR3 DNA: TGTGCCAGCAGACGATTCGGACAGTTGGACTATGGC. Translation gives CASRRFGQLDYG. Given in full, the CDR3 is CASRRFGQLDYGYTF. The genes are TRBV7-8 and TRBJ1-2; possibly TRBD1 for D (6 bases). The read ends 3 residues before the CDR3 terminus; that terminus is restored from the germline J gene. The CDR3 runs 15 residues. Germline V CDR1 and CDR2: SGHVS, FQNEAQ. The V end lost 6 bases, the J end lost 3 bases, and 17 bases lay between the germline ends. Variable domain in full (rest from reference TRBV7-8 and TRBJ1-2): GAGVSQSPRYKVAKRGQDVALRCDPISGHVSLFWYQQALGQGPEFLTYFQNEAQLDKSGLPSDRFFAERPEGSVSTLKIQRTQQEDSAVYLCASRRFGQLDYGYTFGSGTRLTVV.

This clone was observed at least ten times. The DNA ends 3 residues before the CDR3 does, and the rest of the CDR3 is filled in from the germline J gene. V usage is TRBV7-3 and J usage is TRBJ2-1, with D maybe TRBD1 (6 bases). The length of the CDR3 is 12 residues. V was cut by 5 bases and J by 9 bases, with 11 bases left in between. CDR1 and CDR2 from the germline V gene are SGHTA and FQGTGA. The CDR3 reads CASSPGETEQFF. The sequenced CDR3 bases are TGTGCCAGCAGCCCAGGGGAGACTGAG. Full variable domain (outside the CDR3, taken from reference TRBV7-3 and TRBJ2-1): GAGVSQTPSNKVTEKGKYVELRCDPISGHTALYWYRQSLGQGPEFLIYFQGTGAADDSGLPNDRFFAVRPEGSVSTLKIQRTERGDSAVYLCASSPGETEQFFGPGTRLTVL.